Shown below are 8 T cell receptor beta chains from a single sample sequenced in a study of blood T cells in healthy people across ages. Alongside a J-beta primer mix, a sample-barcoded 5' primer served in a second PCR lasting about 7 to 12 cycles. TCRdb reprocessed the 5' RACE reads with MiXCR, giving one entry per CDR3 protein. The sample holds 1,300,000 or so distinct CDR3 sequences; 55% to 75% are singletons and the top ten take roughly 6.3%. The specimen was blood. Receptors were obtained from a man in his late teens or twenties in good health.

The chain links TRBV13 to TRBJ2-4; D not certain. The V end was cut by 5 bases, the J end by 2 bases, with 16 bases between. Germline CDR1 PRHDT, CDR2 FYEKMQ (reference sequence). CDR3 length: 16 residues. This chain's CDR3 is CASSPRRSMTKNIQYF. The CDR3 DNA sequence: TGTGCCAGCAGCCCGCGACGGAGTATGACCAAAAACATTCAGTACTTC. Full variable domain (remainder filled in from reference TRBV13 and TRBJ2-4): AAGVIQSPRHLIKEKRETATLKCYPIPRHDTVYWYQQGPGQDPQFLISFYEKMQSDKGSIPDRFSAQQFSDYHSELNMSSLELGDSALYFCASSPRRSMTKNIQYFGAGTRLSVL.

This rearrangement joins TRBV10-3 to TRBJ2-1, with 8 bases fitting TRBD1. The CDR3 spans 13 residues. The germline V gene has CDR1 ENHRY and CDR2 SYGVKD. Trimming at V came to 3 bases and at J to 10 bases, leaving 5 bases not matched to a gene. CDR3 residues: CAISEGGTGEQFF. The CDR3 region has the DNA TGTGCCATCAGTGAAGGGGGGACAGGAGAGCAGTTCTTC.

This clonotype was seen only a few times. The chain links TRBV28 to TRBJ2-7, with D perhaps assigned TRBD1 or TRBD2 (5 bases each). V was clipped by 10 bases and J by 1 base, with 14 bases between them. This CDR3 is 13 amino acids long. Germline CDR1 is MDHEN and CDR2 is SYDVKM. DNA of the CDR3: TGTGCCACCGGGTTCGAGGGGTCCTACGAGCAGTACTTC. This encodes CATGFEGSYEQYF.

This clonotype has a handful of counts. V gene TRBV20-1 combines with J gene TRBJ1-2; 8 bases align to TRBD1. CDR1 and CDR2 from the germline V gene are DFQATT and SNEGSKA (reference sequence). With 5 bases clipped from V and 1 base from J, the junction kept 6 bases outside the gene matches. The CDR3 covers 14 residues. The DNA for the CDR3 is TGCAGTGCTGGTCGGACAGGGATTAACTATGGCTACACCTTC. Amino acids: CSAGRTGINYGYTF.

This clonotype was seen a handful of times. The rearrangement joins TRBV29-1 to TRBJ1-1; D is uncertain. CDR3 length: 12 amino acids. Trimming stripped 6 bases from V and 0 bases from J, with 8 bases between. The germline V gene encodes CDR1 SQVTM and CDR2 ANQGSEA. The CDR3, as DNA: TGCAGCGTCATGCGAGTGAACACTGAAGCTTTCTTT. As protein: CSVMRVNTEAFF.

This chain connects TRBV6-2 or TRBV6-3 to TRBJ2-3; tentatively, D is TRBD2 (6 bases). The CDR3 is made up of 18 amino acids. V was pared by 2 bases and J by 0 bases, with 18 bases between. Germline CDR1 MNHEY, CDR2 SVGEGT. CDR3 in amino acids: CASSYVGTQLFSTDTQYF. DNA of the CDR3: TGTGCCAGCAGTTACGTCGGGACTCAACTGTTCAGCACAGATACGCAGTATTTT.

V gene TRBV20-1 combines with J gene TRBJ2-4; 12 bases match TRBD2. Germline V gene data show CDR1 as DFQATT and CDR2 as SNEGSKA (reference sequence). The CDR3 length is 17 residues. V lost 6 bases, J lost 0 bases, and 9 bases stayed unmatched. The CDR3 loop reads CSASGLAGPLAKNIQYF. The CDR3 coding sequence is TGCAGTGCCTCGGGACTAGCGGGCCCGCTAGCCAAAAACATTCAGTACTTC.

The V call is TRBV12-3 or TRBV12-4, the J call TRBJ2-1; 9 positions agree with TRBD2. The CDR3 spans 20 residues. Trimming removed 7 bases from V and 7 bases from J; junction bases left unmatched: 26. Written as DNA, the CDR3 is TGTGCCAGCACCTTTAGAGGTCCTCGGGTAGCGGGAGTTTCGGTAAATGAGCAGTTCTTC. Translation gives CASTFRGPRVAGVSVNEQFF.